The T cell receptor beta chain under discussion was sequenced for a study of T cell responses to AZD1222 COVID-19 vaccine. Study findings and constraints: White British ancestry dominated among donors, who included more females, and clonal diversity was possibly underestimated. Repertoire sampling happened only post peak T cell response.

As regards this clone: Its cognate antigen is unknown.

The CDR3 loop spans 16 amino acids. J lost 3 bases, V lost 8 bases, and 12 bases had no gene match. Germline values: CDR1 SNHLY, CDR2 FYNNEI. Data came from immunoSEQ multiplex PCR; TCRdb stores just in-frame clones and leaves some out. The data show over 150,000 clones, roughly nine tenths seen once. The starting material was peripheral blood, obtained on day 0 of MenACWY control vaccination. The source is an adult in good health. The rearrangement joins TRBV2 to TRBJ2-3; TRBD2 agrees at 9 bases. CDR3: CASVGSLAGFTDTQYF. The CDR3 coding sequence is TGTGCCAGCGTGGGGTCCCTAGCGGGGTTTACAGATACGCAGTATTTT.